Listed here is a single T cell receptor beta chain. The target antigen is unknown. The sample comes from a study of cytomegalovirus exposure and HLA in healthy donors. The PCR was carried out with 60 Vbeta primers and 13 Jbeta primers. TCRdb's table, derived via immunoSEQ multiplex PCR, lists solely in-frame clones and lacks some. The sample consists of about 110,000 clones, roughly 80% of them appearing once. Study-level results: Earlier analysis looked at TCR beta V segments, and most were productive about 90% or about 30% of the time.

The CDR3 is made up of 19 amino acids. The germline V gene encodes CDR1 SGHRS and CDR2 YFSETQ. With 8 bases clipped from V and 3 bases from J, the junction kept 18 bases outside the gene matches. Sequencing used PBMCs. This rearrangement joins TRBV5-1 to TRBJ2-3; 13 bases are a match to TRBD2. This TCR was recovered from a female donor in good health and CMV-seropositive. The CDR3, as DNA: TGCGCCAGTTCCCGAGGTACTAGCGGGGGGGCCGGGGTAACAGATACGCAGTATTTT. As protein: CASSRGTSGGAGVTDTQYF.